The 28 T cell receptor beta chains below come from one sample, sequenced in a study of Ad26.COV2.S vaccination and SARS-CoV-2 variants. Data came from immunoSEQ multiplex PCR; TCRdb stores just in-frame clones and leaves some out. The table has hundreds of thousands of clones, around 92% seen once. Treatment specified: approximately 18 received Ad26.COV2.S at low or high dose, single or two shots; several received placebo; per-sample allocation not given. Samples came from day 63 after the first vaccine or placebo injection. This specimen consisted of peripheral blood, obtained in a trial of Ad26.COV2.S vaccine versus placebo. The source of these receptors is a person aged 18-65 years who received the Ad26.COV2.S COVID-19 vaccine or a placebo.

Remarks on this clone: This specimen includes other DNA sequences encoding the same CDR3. CDR3 residues: CASSRTFYEQYF. In nucleotides, the CDR3 is TGTGCCAGCAGCCGGACTTTCTACGAGCAGTACTTC. The chain recombines TRBV7-2 with TRBJ2-7, with TRBD2 as a possible D gene (5 bases). Trimming cost V 5 bases and J 3 bases, with 8 bases left between them. This CDR3 is built from 12 residues. CDR1 is SGHTA and CDR2 is FQGNSA in the germline V gene.

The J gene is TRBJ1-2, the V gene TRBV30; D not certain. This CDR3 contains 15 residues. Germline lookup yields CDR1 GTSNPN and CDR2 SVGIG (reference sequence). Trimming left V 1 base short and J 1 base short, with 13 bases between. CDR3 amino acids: CAWSGGSGDNYGYTF. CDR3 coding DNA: TGTGCCTGGAGTGGGGGATCAGGAGATAACTATGGCTACACCTTC.

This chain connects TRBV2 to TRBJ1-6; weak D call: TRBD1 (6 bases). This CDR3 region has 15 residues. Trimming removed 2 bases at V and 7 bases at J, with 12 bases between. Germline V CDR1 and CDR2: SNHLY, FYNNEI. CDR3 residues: CASSEFQQGNSPLHF. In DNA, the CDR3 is TGTGCCAGCAGTGAATTTCAACAGGGAAATTCACCCCTCCACTTT.

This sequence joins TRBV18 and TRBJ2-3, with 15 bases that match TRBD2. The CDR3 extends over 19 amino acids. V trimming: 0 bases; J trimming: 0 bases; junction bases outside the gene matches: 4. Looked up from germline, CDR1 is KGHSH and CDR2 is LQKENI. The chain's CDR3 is CASSPPGLAGGFSTDTQYF. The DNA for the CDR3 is TGTGCCAGCTCACCACCGGGACTAGCGGGGGGATTCAGCACAGATACGCAGTATTTT. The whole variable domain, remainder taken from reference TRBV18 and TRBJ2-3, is NAGVMQNPRHLVRRRGQEARLRCSPMKGHSHVYWYRQLPEEGLKFMVYLQKENIIDESGMPKERFSAEFPKEGPSILRIQQVVRGDSAAYFCASSPPGLAGGFSTDTQYFGPGTRLTVL.

The CDR3 region has the DNA TGTGCCAGCAGTTTAAGTGGGAGGGACTACAATGAGCAGTTCTTC. It translates to CASSLSGRDYNEQFF. The rearrangement links TRBV27 to TRBJ2-1, with 7 nucleotides matching TRBD2. V lost 2 bases, J lost 3 bases, and 4 bases stayed unmatched. The CDR3 runs to 15 residues. Per germline, CDR1 MNHEY and CDR2 SMNVEV (reference sequence).

The CDR3, as DNA: TGTGCCTCAAGCTTTGAGGGGACAGGGGGGGAAAAACTGTTTTTT. This codes for CASSFEGTGGEKLFF. The rearrangement joins TRBV30 to TRBJ1-4; 11 nucleotides line up with TRBD1. Looked up from germline, CDR1 is GTSNPN and CDR2 is SVGIG (reference sequence). V dropped 7 bases and J dropped 8; count of bases not matched to a gene: 12. CDR3 length: 15 amino acids.

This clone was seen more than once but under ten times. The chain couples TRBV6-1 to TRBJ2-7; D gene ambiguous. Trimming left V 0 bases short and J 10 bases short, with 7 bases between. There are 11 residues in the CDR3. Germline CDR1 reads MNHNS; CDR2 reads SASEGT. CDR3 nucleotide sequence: TGTGCCAGCAGTGAAGCAAGGAACCAGTACTTC. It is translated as CASSEARNQYF.

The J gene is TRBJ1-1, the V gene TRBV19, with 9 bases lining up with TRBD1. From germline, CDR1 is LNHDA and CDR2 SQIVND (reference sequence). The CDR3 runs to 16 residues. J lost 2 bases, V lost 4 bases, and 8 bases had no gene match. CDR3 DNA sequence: TGTGCCAGTAGTAAGCAGACAGGGGGAACCAACACTGAAGCTTTCTTT. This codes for CASSKQTGGTNTEAFF. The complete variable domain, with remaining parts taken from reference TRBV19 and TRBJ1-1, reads DGGITQSPKYLFRKEGQNVTLSCEQNLNHDAMYWYRQDPGQGLRLIYYSQIVNDFQKGDIAEGYSVSREKKESFPLTVTSAQKNPTAFYLCASSKQTGGTNTEAFFGQGTRLTVV.

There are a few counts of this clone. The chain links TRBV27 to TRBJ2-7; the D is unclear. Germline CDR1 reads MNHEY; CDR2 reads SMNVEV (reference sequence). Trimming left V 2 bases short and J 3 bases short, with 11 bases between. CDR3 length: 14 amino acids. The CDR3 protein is CASSLTHSGYEQYF. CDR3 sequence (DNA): TGTGCCAGCAGTTTAACCCATTCCGGCTACGAGCAGTACTTC.

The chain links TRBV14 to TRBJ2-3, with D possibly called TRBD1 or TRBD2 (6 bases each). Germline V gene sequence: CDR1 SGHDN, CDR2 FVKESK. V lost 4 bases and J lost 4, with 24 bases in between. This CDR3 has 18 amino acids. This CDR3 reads CASSPGGRRETDADTQYF. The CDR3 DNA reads TGTGCCAGCAGCCCCGGGGGCAGACGGGAGACGGACGCAGATACGCAGTATTTT. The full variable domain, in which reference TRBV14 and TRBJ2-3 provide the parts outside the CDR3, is EAGVTQFPSHSVIEKGQTVTLRCDPISGHDNLYWYRRVMGKEIKFLLHFVKESKQDESGMPNNRFLAERTGGTYSTLKVQPAELEDSGVYFCASSPGGRRETDADTQYFGPGTRLTVL.

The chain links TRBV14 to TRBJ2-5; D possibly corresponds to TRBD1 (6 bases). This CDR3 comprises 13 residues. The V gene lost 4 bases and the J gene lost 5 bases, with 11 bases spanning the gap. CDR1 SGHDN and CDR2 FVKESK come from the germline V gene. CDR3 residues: CASSLQGWETQYF. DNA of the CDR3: TGTGCCAGCAGCCTCCAGGGGTGGGAGACCCAGTACTTC.

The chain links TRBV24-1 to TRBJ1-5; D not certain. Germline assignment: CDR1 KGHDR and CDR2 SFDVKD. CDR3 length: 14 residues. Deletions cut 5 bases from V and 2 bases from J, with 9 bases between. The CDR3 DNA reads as TGTGCCACCAGTGTAGAAGGGCGCAATCAGCCCCAGCATTTT. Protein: CATSVEGRNQPQHF.

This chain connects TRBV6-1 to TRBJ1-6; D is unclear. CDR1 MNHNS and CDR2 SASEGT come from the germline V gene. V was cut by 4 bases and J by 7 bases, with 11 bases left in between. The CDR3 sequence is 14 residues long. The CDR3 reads CASSGVRTNSPLHF. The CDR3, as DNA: TGTGCCAGCAGTGGAGTCAGGACGAATTCACCCCTCCACTTT.

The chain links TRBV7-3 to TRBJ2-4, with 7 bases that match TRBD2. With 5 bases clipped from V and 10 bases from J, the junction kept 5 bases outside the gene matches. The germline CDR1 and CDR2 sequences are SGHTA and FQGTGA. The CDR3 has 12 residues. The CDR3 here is CASSPSGGIQYF. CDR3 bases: TGTGCCAGCAGCCCCTCGGGGGGAATTCAGTACTTC.

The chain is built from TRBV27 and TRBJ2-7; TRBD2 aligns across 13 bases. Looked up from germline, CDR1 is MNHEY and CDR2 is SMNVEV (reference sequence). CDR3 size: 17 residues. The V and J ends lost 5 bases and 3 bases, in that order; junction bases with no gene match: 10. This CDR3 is CASSPGLAGAEGYEQYF. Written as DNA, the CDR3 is TGTGCCAGCAGTCCAGGACTAGCGGGAGCAGAGGGCTACGAGCAGTACTTC.

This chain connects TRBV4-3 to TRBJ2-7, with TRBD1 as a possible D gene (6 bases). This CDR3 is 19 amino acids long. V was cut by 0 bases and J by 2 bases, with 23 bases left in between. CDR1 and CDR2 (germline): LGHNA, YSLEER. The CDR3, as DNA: TGCGCCAGCAGCCAAGAAAACCCCGCTGGGACATCGGAGACCTACGAGCAGTACTTC. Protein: CASSQENPAGTSETYEQYF.

CDR3 bases: TGTGCCAGCAGCCTCCGTTACTTGAACACTGAAGCTTTCTTT. Amino acid sequence: CASSLRYLNTEAFF. The genes are TRBV14 and TRBJ1-1; D not certain. CDR1 and CDR2 from the germline V gene are SGHDN and FVKESK. The length of the CDR3 is 14 residues. Trimming cost V 4 bases and J 0 bases, with 9 bases left between them.

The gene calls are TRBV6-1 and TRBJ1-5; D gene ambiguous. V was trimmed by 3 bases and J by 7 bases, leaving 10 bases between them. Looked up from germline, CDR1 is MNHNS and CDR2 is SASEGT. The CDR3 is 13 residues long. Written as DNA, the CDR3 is TGTGCCAGCAGTGACCTGGGCCGGCAGCCCCAGCATTTT. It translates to CASSDLGRQPQHF.

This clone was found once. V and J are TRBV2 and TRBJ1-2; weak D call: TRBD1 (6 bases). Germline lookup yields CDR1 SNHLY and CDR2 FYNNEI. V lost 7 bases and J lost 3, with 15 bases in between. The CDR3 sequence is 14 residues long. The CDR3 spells CASTEGQGYYGYTF. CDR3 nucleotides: TGTGCCAGCACCGAGGGGCAGGGGTACTATGGCTACACCTTC. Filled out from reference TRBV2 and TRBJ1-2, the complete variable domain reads EPEVTQTPSHQVTQMGQEVILRCVPISNHLYFYWYRQILGQKVEFLVSFYNNEISEKSEIFDDQFSVERPDGSNFTLKIRSTKLEDSAMYFCASTEGQGYYGYTFGSGTRLTVV.

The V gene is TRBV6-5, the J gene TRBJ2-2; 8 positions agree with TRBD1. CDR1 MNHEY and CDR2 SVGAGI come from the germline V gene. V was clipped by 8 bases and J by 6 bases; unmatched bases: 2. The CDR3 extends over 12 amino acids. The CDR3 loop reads CASGRGPGELFF. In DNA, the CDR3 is TGTGCCAGCGGCAGGGGGCCCGGGGAGCTGTTTTTT.

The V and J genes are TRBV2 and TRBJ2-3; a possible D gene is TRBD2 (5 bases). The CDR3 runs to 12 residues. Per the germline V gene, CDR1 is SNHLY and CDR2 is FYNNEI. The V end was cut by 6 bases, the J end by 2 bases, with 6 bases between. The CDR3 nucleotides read TGTGCCAGCAGAGCGGTCACAGATACGCAGTATTTT. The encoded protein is CASRAVTDTQYF.

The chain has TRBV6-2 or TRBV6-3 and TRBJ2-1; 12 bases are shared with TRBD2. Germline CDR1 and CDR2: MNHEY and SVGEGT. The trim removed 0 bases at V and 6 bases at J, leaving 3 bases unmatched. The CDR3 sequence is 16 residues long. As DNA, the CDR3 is TGTGCCAGCAGTTACTCAGGACTAGCGGGGCCCAATGAGCAGTTCTTC. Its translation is CASSYSGLAGPNEQFF.

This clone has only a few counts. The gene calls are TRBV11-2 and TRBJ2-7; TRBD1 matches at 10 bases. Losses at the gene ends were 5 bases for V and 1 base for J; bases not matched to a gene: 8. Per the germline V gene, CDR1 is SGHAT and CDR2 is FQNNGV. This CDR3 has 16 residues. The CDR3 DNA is TGTGCCAGCAGCCTCGCCGGGACAGGGGATTCCTACGAGCAGTACTTC. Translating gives CASSLAGTGDSYEQYF.

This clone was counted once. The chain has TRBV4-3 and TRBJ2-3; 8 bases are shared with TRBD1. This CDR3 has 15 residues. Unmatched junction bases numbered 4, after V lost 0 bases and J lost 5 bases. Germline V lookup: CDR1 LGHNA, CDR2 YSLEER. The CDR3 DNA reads TGCGCCAGCAGCCAAGATGGGACAGGCCTAGATACGCAGTATTTT. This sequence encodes CASSQDGTGLDTQYF.

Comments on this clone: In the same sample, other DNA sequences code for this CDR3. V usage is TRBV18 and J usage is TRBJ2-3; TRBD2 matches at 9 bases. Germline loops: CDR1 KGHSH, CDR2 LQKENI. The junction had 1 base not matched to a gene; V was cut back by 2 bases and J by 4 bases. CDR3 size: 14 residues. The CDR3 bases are TGTGCCAGCTCACCAACTAGCGGGTCAGATACGCAGTATTTT. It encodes CASSPTSGSDTQYF. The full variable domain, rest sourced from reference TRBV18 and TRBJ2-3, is NAGVMQNPRHLVRRRGQEARLRCSPMKGHSHVYWYRQLPEEGLKFMVYLQKENIIDESGMPKERFSAEFPKEGPSILRIQQVVRGDSAAYFCASSPTSGSDTQYFGPGTRLTVL.

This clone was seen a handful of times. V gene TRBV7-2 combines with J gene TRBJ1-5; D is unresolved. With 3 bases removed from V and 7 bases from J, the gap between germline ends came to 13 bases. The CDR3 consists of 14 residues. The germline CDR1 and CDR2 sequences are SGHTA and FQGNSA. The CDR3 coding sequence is TGTGCCAGCAGCTTTGACATTTCAACCCAGCCCCAGCATTTT. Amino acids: CASSFDISTQPQHF.

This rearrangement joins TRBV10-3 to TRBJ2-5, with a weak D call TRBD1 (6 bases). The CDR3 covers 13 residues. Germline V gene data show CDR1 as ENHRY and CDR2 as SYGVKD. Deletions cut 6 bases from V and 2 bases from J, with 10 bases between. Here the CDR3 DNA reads TGTGCCATCAGCCCGACAGGACAAGAGACCCAGTACTTC. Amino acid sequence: CAISPTGQETQYF.

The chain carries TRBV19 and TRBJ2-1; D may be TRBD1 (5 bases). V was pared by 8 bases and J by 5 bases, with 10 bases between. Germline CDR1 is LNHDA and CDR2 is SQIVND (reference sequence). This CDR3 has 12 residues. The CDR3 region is CASRTYNNEQFF. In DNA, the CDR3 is TGTGCCAGTCGGACATATAACAATGAGCAGTTCTTC. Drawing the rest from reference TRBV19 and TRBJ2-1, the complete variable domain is DGGITQSPKYLFRKEGQNVTLSCEQNLNHDAMYWYRQDPGQGLRLIYYSQIVNDFQKGDIAEGYSVSREKKESFPLTVTSAQKNPTAFYLCASRTYNNEQFFGPGTRLTVL.